Shown below are 5 T cell receptor beta chains from a single sample sequenced in a study of shared clonotypes between healthy human individuals (dated by TCRdb to 2018 to 2020). CD8 naive samples were obtained by positive selection for CCR7 among CD45RO-negative cells, yielding a CD45RA+CCR7+ population from which TemRA cells were excluded. Library preparation used the immunoSEQ multiplex PCR assay. This immuneACCESS table, as held by TCRdb, lists in-frame sequences with V and J called but not all clones. Of the missing ones, under half trace to an unresolved V gene in checked studies; the others have no known cause. The sample contains about 590,000 clones, just under 97% of them found a single time. Of the sample, roughly 0.1% falls within the top ten clones. Sequencing was done on a sample of naive CD8+ T cells sorted from blood. The sample's cell subset or site label, in plain terms: CD45RA+CCR7+. The receptors derive from a woman between 25 and 40 years old in good health.

V gene TRBV13 combines with J gene TRBJ2-7; 14 bases fit TRBD2. This CDR3 contains 15 residues. V shed 6 bases and J 4 bases; nucleotides not matched to a gene: 5. Germline loops: CDR1 PRHDT, CDR2 FYEKMQ (reference sequence). The chain's CDR3 is CASSRGLAGGYEQYF. CDR3 nucleotide sequence: TGTGCCAGCAGTCGAGGACTAGCGGGAGGTTACGAGCAGTACTTC.

The chain couples TRBV27 to TRBJ2-7; a weak D match, TRBD1 (6 bases). V was shortened by 5 bases and J by 5 bases, with 16 bases between the two germline ends. CDR3 size: 14 residues. Germline V CDR1 and CDR2: MNHEY, SMNVEV (reference sequence). The CDR3 sequence: CASSPLGGSHEQYF. CDR3 nucleotides: TGTGCCAGCAGTCCCCTAGGGGGTTCCCACGAGCAGTACTTC.

V gene TRBV5-1 combines with J gene TRBJ2-7; D is uncertain. CDR1 and CDR2 (germline): SGHRS, YFSETQ. The ends were cut back, 0 bases at V and 1 base at J, with 11 bases in the middle. The CDR3 covers 15 residues. The CDR3 is CASSLEVGSSYEQYF. The DNA of the CDR3 is TGCGCCAGCAGCTTGGAAGTAGGGTCATCCTACGAGCAGTACTTC.

This clone appeared once. V is TRBV5-6 and J is TRBJ2-5; D is ambiguous. The CDR3 is made up of 13 amino acids. Per the germline V gene, CDR1 is SGHDT and CDR2 is YYEEEE. V was cut by 4 bases and J by 4 bases, with 11 bases left in between. CDR3 in amino acids: CASSGWGAETQYF. CDR3 coding DNA: TGTGCCAGCAGCGGGTGGGGTGCAGAGACCCAGTACTTC.

This chain joins TRBV28 and TRBJ2-7; 13 bases agree with TRBD2. V was pared by 5 bases and J by 4 bases, with 8 bases of the junction left unmatched. This CDR3 has 16 residues. Germline loops: CDR1 MDHEN, CDR2 SYDVKM. In nucleotides, the CDR3 is TGTGCCAGCAGTGTACTAGCGGGAGGGCCTTTATACGAGCAGTACTTC. This translates into CASSVLAGGPLYEQYF.